This T cell receptor (beta chain) stems from a study of T cell repertoires in ileal Crohn's disease. Across the whole study: Per sample, approximately 540 nanograms of biopsy DNA were TCRB immunosequenced.

This sample's time point: proximal margin of the surgical specimen (macroscopically non-inflamed). The CDR3 length is 15 residues. Per the germline V gene, CDR1 is MNHEY and CDR2 is SVGAGI. The V and J ends lost 2 bases and 5 bases, in that order; junction bases with no gene match: 5. The table came from immunoSEQ multiplex PCR; TCRdb's copy has only in-frame clones and leaves some out. The sample yields about 7,200 clones, roughly 78% seen once. The rearrangement links TRBV6-5 to TRBJ2-3; 9 nucleotides agree with TRBD2. The source is an adult with Crohn's disease. Sequenced sample: ileal tissue. The CDR3 is CASSYVRGGGDTQYF. The CDR3 nucleotides read TGTGCCAGCAGTTACGTGCGGGGGGGAGGAGATACGCAGTATTTT.